These 18 T cell receptor beta chains came from one sample sequenced in a study of regulatory T cells in long-lasting Graves disease. The time point here: newly diagnosed GD, antithyroid drugs for less than 3 months. Generation of the TCR library employed RNA extracted from PBMCs. CDR3 regions were amplified by Arm-PCR using iRepertoire HTBI primers to build TCR beta libraries. One entry per CDR3 protein results from TCRdb running MiXCR on the multiplex PCR reads. Among about 500,000 distinct CDR3 sequences listed, about 12% were seen once. This sample also belongs to another study, concerning T cells in Graves' hyperthyroidism and ophthalmopathy.

This material consisted of peripheral blood mononuclear cells (PBMCs), taken at new diagnosis, from a patient treated with antithyroid drugs. All receptors come from a young woman with Graves disease.

In this sample, this clonotype turned up many times. This sequence joins TRBV18 and TRBJ2-5; tentatively, D is TRBD2 (6 bases). Germline assignment: CDR1 KGHSH and CDR2 LQKENI. The CDR3 spans 15 residues. Trimming stripped 3 bases from V and 0 bases from J, with 11 bases between. This CDR3 is CASSPGLQYQETQYF. The CDR3, as DNA: TGTGCCAGCTCACCGGGACTCCAGTACCAAGAGACCCAGTACTTC. The full variable domain, in which reference TRBV18 and TRBJ2-5 provide the parts outside the CDR3, is NAGVMQNPRHLVRRRGQEARLRCSPMKGHSHVYWYRQLPEEGLKFMVYLQKENIIDESGMPKERFSAEFPKEGPSILRIQQVVRGDSAAYFCASSPGLQYQETQYFGPGTRLLVL.

In its sample, this clonotype was seen many times. This chain connects TRBV7-9 to TRBJ1-1, with D unresolved. The length of the CDR3 is 18 residues. The V and J ends lost 3 bases and 0 bases respectively, with 20 bases between them. Germline CDR1 is SEHNR and CDR2 is FQNEAQ (reference sequence). The CDR3 DNA sequence: TGTGCCAGCAGCTTCGCTACCTCTCTGATCAAAATGAACACTGAAGCTTTCTTT. It yields the protein CASSFATSLIKMNTEAFF.

This clonotype was found many times. V and J are TRBV30 and TRBJ2-7; D call uncertain. Germline loops: CDR1 GTSNPN, CDR2 SVGIG (reference sequence). This CDR3 has 11 amino acids. The V end lost 1 base, the J end lost 3 bases, and 4 bases lay between the germline ends. CDR3 loop: CAWSAGYEQYF. CDR3 DNA sequence: TGTGCCTGGAGTGCCGGCTACGAGCAGTACTTC.

This clonotype came up many times. V is TRBV11-1 and J is TRBJ2-7; 7 bases are shared with TRBD1. Per the germline V gene, CDR1 is SGHAT and CDR2 is FQDESV (reference sequence). V gave up 3 bases and J gave up 5 bases; unmatched junction bases: 7. This CDR3 region has 14 residues. CDR3 DNA sequence: TGTGCCAGCAGCTTGGGACAGAGTGGACACGAGCAGTACTTC. Amino acids: CASSLGQSGHEQYF.

CDR3 loop: CASSALTSNQPQHF. The CDR3 nucleotides read TGTGCCAGCAGCGCCTTGACCAGCAATCAGCCCCAGCATTTT. This rearrangement joins TRBV7-9 to TRBJ1-5, with no clear D. The germline V gene encodes CDR1 SEHNR and CDR2 FQNEAQ (reference sequence). This CDR3 has 14 residues. V was shortened by 5 bases and J by 1 base, with 9 bases between the two germline ends. The full variable domain, its missing parts supplied by reference TRBV7-9 and TRBJ1-5, is DTGVSQNPRHKITKRGQNVTFRCDPISEHNRLYWYRQTLGQGPEFLTYFQNEAQLEKSRLLSDRFSAERPKGSFSTLEIQRTEQGDSAMYLCASSALTSNQPQHFGDGTRLSIL.

This chain joins TRBV28 and TRBJ2-5, with 12 bases that match TRBD2. The germline CDR1 and CDR2 sequences are MDHEN and SYDVKM. V lost 7 bases, J lost 4 bases, and 16 bases stayed unmatched. The CDR3 is 18 residues long. CDR3 nucleotides: TGTGCCAGCATGTTACTAGCGGGAGGTGGGTCGGAAGGAGAGACCCAGTACTTC. Its protein is CASMLLAGGGSEGETQYF. The variable domain in full, with the rest retrieved from reference TRBV28 and TRBJ2-5, is DVKVTQSSRYLVKRTGEKVFLECVQDMDHENMFWYRQDPGLGLRLIYFSYDVKMKEKGDIPEGYSVSREKKERFSLILESASTNQTSMYLCASMLLAGGGSEGETQYFGPGTRLLVL.

In its sample, this clonotype was seen many times. The junction shows a germline mismatch at one end, possibly a read error. This chain connects TRBV30 to TRBJ2-1; D is unclear. The CDR3 has 11 amino acids. The germline gives CDR1 GTSNPN, CDR2 SVGIG (reference sequence). The CDR3 nucleotides read TGTGCGCAGAGCTCCTACAGTGAGCAGTTCTTC. Translated, it gives CAQSSYSEQFF.

This clonotype turned up a few times. This chain connects TRBV19 to TRBJ2-1; no definite D call. Germline CDR1 is LNHDA and CDR2 is SQIVND (reference sequence). V lost 4 bases, J lost 0 bases, and 7 bases lay in between. The CDR3 contains 14 residues. The CDR3 region is CASSRKSSYNEQFF. CDR3 sequence (DNA): TGTGCCAGTAGTAGGAAGAGCTCCTACAATGAGCAGTTCTTC.

This clonotype was recorded many times. J is TRBJ2-5 and V is TRBV12-3 or TRBV12-4; 8 nucleotides align to TRBD1. CDR3 length: 16 residues. The trim removed 2 bases at V and 4 bases at J, leaving 9 bases unmatched. The CDR3 region is CASSLYRGQGGETQYF. The DNA for the CDR3 is TGTGCCAGCAGTTTATATAGAGGACAGGGTGGAGAGACCCAGTACTTC.

CDR3 sequence: CASSSGQITDTQYF. CDR3 nucleotide sequence: TGTGCCAGCAGCAGCGGGCAGATCACAGATACGCAGTATTTT. V is TRBV7-9 and J is TRBJ2-3, with D perhaps matching TRBD2 (6 bases). V dropped 5 bases and J dropped 2 bases, with 11 bases sitting between them. The CDR3 covers 14 residues. Germline values: CDR1 SEHNR, CDR2 FQNEAQ (reference sequence).

The chain uses TRBV7-8 and TRBJ2-3, with 8 bases that match TRBD1. Germline CDR1 reads SGHVS; CDR2 reads FQNEAQ. V gave up 0 bases and J gave up 2 bases; unmatched junction bases: 7. The CDR3 runs to 17 residues. CDR3 sequence: CASSLAYGQGNTDTQYF. CDR3 sequence (DNA): TGTGCCAGCAGCTTAGCGTATGGACAGGGAAACACAGATACGCAGTATTTT.

This clonotype was picked up a small number of times. A clone one base away is much larger, so this may be a read error. The rearrangement uses TRBV2 and TRBJ1-1; D possibly corresponds to TRBD1 (5 bases). V was trimmed by 4 bases and J by 7 bases, leaving 13 bases between them. In germline, CDR1 is SNHLY, CDR2 FYNNEI. This CDR3 is built from 13 residues. The CDR3 protein is CASSAWWGYEAFF. The CDR3 nucleotides are TGTGCCAGCAGTGCTTGGTGGGGCTATGAAGCTTTCTTT.

The table lists this clonotype with many counts. This chain connects TRBV13 to TRBJ2-2; TRBD1 might be the D (5 bases). V was trimmed by 7 bases and J by 0 bases, leaving 12 bases between them. The CDR3 consists of 15 residues. Germline loops: CDR1 PRHDT, CDR2 FYEKMQ (reference sequence). This CDR3 is CASTPQGANTGELFF. The CDR3 region has the DNA TGTGCCAGCACCCCCCAGGGCGCGAACACCGGGGAGCTGTTTTTT.

This chain joins TRBV9 and TRBJ1-2; a weak D match, TRBD1 (5 bases). CDR1 SGDLS and CDR2 YYNGEE come from the germline V gene. This CDR3 is built from 14 residues. Deletions cut 4 bases from V and 6 bases from J, with 16 bases between. In DNA form, the CDR3 reads TGTGCCAGCAGCCCCCTCGCCAGGGTCAATGGCTACACCTTC. Encoded protein: CASSPLARVNGYTF.

This clonotype has at least ten counts. The chain employs TRBV20-1 and TRBJ2-7; 10 bases match TRBD1. CDR3 size: 12 residues. Germline CDR1 and CDR2: DFQATT and SNEGSKA (reference sequence). V was clipped by 5 bases and J by 5 bases; unmatched bases: 3. The CDR3 DNA is TGCAGTGCTTGGGACAGGGGCCACGAGCAGTACTTC. Amino acids: CSAWDRGHEQYF.

This clonotype was counted many times. V is TRBV28 and J is TRBJ2-3; the match to TRBD2 covers 8 bases. After removal of 6 bases from V and 0 bases from J, the junction contained 17 bases not matched to a gene. The V gene's germline CDR1 is MDHEN and CDR2 SYDVKM. The CDR3 is made up of 19 amino acids. The CDR3 DNA is TGTGCCAGCAGGCGCTCCCGCTGGCGGGAGGCCCCTAGCACAGATACGCAGTATTTT. Its protein is CASRRSRWREAPSTDTQYF.

This clonotype has ten or more counts. V usage is TRBV7-9 and J usage is TRBJ2-1; D perhaps matches TRBD2 (5 bases). The germline V gene encodes CDR1 SEHNR and CDR2 FQNEAQ (reference sequence). With 0 bases removed from V and 5 bases from J, the gap between germline ends came to 8 bases. The CDR3 sequence is 14 residues long. CDR3 in DNA: TGTGCCAGCAGCTTAGCGGGAGCTAACAATGAGCAGTTCTTC. Translating it yields CASSLAGANNEQFF.

This clonotype occurred many times. This chain connects TRBV27 to TRBJ2-3; D is unresolved. Germline assignment: CDR1 MNHEY and CDR2 SMNVEV (reference sequence). Trimming cost V 4 bases and J 3 bases, with 8 bases left between them. The CDR3 spans 13 residues. CDR3 in DNA: TGTGCCAGCAGTTCCCCCGGGACAGATACGCAGTATTTT. This translates into CASSSPGTDTQYF.